Listed here are 5 T cell receptor beta chains from one sample, sequenced in a study of cytomegalovirus exposure and HLA in healthy donors. Sequenced by immunoSEQ multiplex PCR; TCRdb stores in-frame clones only, minus some. Of approximately 270,000 clones in the sample, 80% to 90% are singletons; the top ten hold roughly 1%. The sample comprised PBMCs. The receptor source for this set is a woman under 30 in good health and CMV-seronegative.

The J gene is TRBJ1-3, the V gene TRBV7-6; D possibly corresponds to TRBD1 (5 bases). This CDR3 contains 13 residues. Germline CDR1 SGHVS, CDR2 FNYEAQ. Deletions cut 7 bases from V and 2 bases from J, with 9 bases between. The CDR3 sequence: CASTKGPGNTIYF. DNA of the CDR3: TGTGCCAGCACTAAGGGGCCTGGAAACACCATATATTTT.

The V gene is TRBV7-8, the J gene TRBJ2-7; a possible D gene is TRBD2 (5 bases). The CDR3 has 15 residues. Germline values: CDR1 SGHVS, CDR2 FQNEAQ. The V and J ends lost 1 base and 2 bases respectively, with 12 bases between them. The DNA of the CDR3 is TGTGCCAGCAGCTTAGTTTCGGGAATCGCCTACGAGCAGTACTTC. Its protein product is CASSLVSGIAYEQYF.

The rearrangement links TRBV5-1 to TRBJ1-2, with D possibly TRBD1 on 6 matching bases. The V and J ends lost 4 bases and 4 bases respectively, with 20 bases between them. This CDR3 comprises 16 residues. Looked up from germline, CDR1 is SGHRS and CDR2 is YFSETQ. The CDR3: CASSTGQPQRGYGYTF. CDR3 bases: TGCGCCAGCAGCACAGGACAGCCTCAGAGGGGCTATGGCTACACCTTC.

This chain joins TRBV30 and TRBJ1-6, with TRBD1 matching over 8 bases. Germline V gene data show CDR1 as GTSNPN and CDR2 as SVGIG (reference sequence). The CDR3 is 14 amino acids. The ends lost 1 base at V and 4 bases at J; junction bases unmatched: 0. The chain's CDR3 is CAWSGTGYNSPLHF. CDR3 in DNA: TGTGCCTGGAGTGGGACAGGGTATAATTCACCCCTCCACTTT.

The V and J genes are TRBV28 and TRBJ2-3; 8 positions match TRBD2. Per the germline V gene, CDR1 is MDHEN and CDR2 is SYDVKM. There are 15 residues in the CDR3. V trimming: 5 bases; J trimming: 0 bases; junction bases outside the gene matches: 4. The CDR3 DNA sequence: TGTGCCAGCAGTACAGCGGGGGCTAGCACAGATACGCAGTATTTT. This translates into CASSTAGASTDTQYF.